This TCR beta chain was captured by sequencing in a study of blood T cell repertoires in COVID-19. The overall study: The origin of the acute and convalescent COVID-19 samples was the United States, Italy and Spain. T cells, B-cell-depleted T cells, or PBMCs provided the cDNA or gDNA that served as material.

Trimming removed 5 bases from V and 4 bases from J; junction bases left unmatched: 6. Germline CDR1 LNHDA, CDR2 SQIVND (reference sequence). The CDR3 has 14 residues. Seattle's enrolled individuals joined amid active infection and were then monitored longitudinally. Authors' methods: Estimation of nucleated cell counts relied on the amplification of reference gene primers. TCRdb's copy holds only in-frame clones and misses some; the assay was immunoSEQ multiplex PCR. That table furnishes V, J and clone size, whereas the DNA furnished D and trimming. Of 300,000 to 400,000 clones in the sample, approximately 90% are singletons; the top ten hold 1.5% to 2%. This clone was observed once.

The specimen sequenced was peripheral blood. This chain joins TRBV19 and TRBJ1-2; 8 positions match TRBD1. The receptor was isolated from a woman younger than 45 with COVID-19, enrolled during active disease. CDR3 amino acids: CASSQDRAGYGYTF. DNA of the CDR3: TGTGCCAGTAGTCAGGACAGGGCCGGCTATGGCTACACCTTC.